This T cell receptor (beta chain) originates from a study of brain metastases from non-small cell lung cancer. The table came from immunoSEQ multiplex PCR; TCRdb's copy has only in-frame clones and leaves some out. The data contain 1,700 or so clones, about four fifths of them singletons. The germline V and J ends were trimmed by 6 bases and 6 bases, with 18 bases remaining between them. The CDR3 consists of 15 residues. Germline assignment: CDR1 SEHNR and CDR2 FQNEAQ (reference sequence). Sequences were obtained from tissue from a brain metastasis. The chain has TRBV7-9 and TRBJ1-5, with a weak D call TRBD1 (6 bases). The sequence was obtained from a donor aged 40 or over with non-small cell lung cancer. The CDR3 loop reads CASSPRGGIGQPQHF. In DNA, the CDR3 is TGTGCCAGCAGTCCCAGAGGGGGGATTGGTCAGCCCCAGCATTTT.